The clone carrying this TCR beta chain was counted at least ten times. Its antigen is not identified. Per the germline V gene, CDR1 is SGHTA and CDR2 is FQGTGA. CDR3 size: 15 residues. V shed 5 bases, J shed 4 bases, and the junction held 6 bases outside the gene matches. The source of the sample is a study of T-cell memory formation after mild COVID-19. About the study: The study found TCR clusters largely donor specific.

Findings and limits, study-wide: Second-wave clones with a day 37 peak had unconfirmed SARS-CoV-2 specificity. Within pre-infection memory, some responding clones were found, suggesting cross-reactive memory joined.

A single record per CDR3 protein comes from TCRdb applying MiXCR to the 5' RACE reads. The sample holds a few hundred thousand distinct CDR3 sequences; 24% are singletons and the top ten take roughly 8.7%. The chain joins TRBV7-3 to TRBJ2-1; 9 nucleotides line up with TRBD2. This TCR was sampled from an adult woman who had mild COVID-19 (a few samples of this study predate the infection). Cell type and time point are not known. Sequenced sample: PBMCs or a T cell subset sorted from them (not recorded which). The CDR3 region is CASSLDSGSYNEQFF. The CDR3 DNA follows: TGTGCCAGCAGCCTAGATAGCGGGAGTTACAATGAGCAGTTCTTC.